This T cell receptor beta chain was recovered during a study of TIL therapy for anti-PD-1-resistant metastatic lung cancer. Looking at the study overall: Half of patients were current or former smokers. Notes on the study in general: The cohort had more treatment-naive, never-smoker and oncogene-addicted patients than typical.

About this clone: Its antigen is not known.

Time point: pre-treatment sample, taken before nivolumab and TIL therapy. Patients were adults with stage 4 NSCLC. The CDR3 totals 13 residues. Trimming took off 6 bases at V and 3 bases at J, with 12 bases between the two ends. Germline V gives CDR1 MGHDK, CDR2 SYGVNS. This was the immunoSEQ v3 assay. Assay used: immunoSEQ multiplex PCR; TCRdb lists only in-frame clones, some missing. Of about 46,000 clones in the sample, about 86% were seen once. The input for sequencing was blood, taken at baseline. The sequence derives from a person between 25 and 79 years old with non-small cell lung cancer. The chain couples TRBV25-1 to TRBJ2-7, with D hard to call. The CDR3 DNA reads as TGTGCCAGCAGCTACCCAGGCCACTACGAGCAGTACTTC. Encoded protein: CASSYPGHYEQYF.